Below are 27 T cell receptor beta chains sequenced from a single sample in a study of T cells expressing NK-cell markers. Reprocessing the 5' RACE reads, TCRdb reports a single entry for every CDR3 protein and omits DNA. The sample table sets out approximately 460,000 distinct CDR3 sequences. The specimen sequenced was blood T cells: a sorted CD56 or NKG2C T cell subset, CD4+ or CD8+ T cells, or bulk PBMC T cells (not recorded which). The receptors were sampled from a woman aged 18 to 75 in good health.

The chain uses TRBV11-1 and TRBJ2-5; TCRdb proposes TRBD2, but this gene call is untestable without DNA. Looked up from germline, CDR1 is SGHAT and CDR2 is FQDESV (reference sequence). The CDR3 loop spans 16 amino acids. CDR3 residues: CASSLTLAGSGETQYF. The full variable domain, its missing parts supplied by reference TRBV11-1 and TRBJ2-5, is EAEVAQSPRYKITEKSQAVAFWCDPISGHATLYWYRQILGQGPELLVQFQDESVVDDSQLPKDRFSAERLKGVDSTLKIQPAELGDSAMYLCASSLTLAGSGETQYFGPGTRLLVL.

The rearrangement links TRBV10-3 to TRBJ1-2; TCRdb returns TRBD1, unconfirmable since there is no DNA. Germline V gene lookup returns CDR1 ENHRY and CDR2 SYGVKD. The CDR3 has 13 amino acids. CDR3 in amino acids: CAISELGQGGYTF.

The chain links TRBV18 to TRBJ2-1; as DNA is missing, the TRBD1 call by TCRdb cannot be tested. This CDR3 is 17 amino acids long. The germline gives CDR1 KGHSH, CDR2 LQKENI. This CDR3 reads CASSRGQGPYSYNVQFF. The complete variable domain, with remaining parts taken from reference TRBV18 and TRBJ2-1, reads NAGVMQNPRHLVRRRGQEARLRCSPMKGHSHVYWYRQLPEEGLKFMVYLQKENIIDESGMPKERFSAEFPKEGPSILRIQQVVRGDSAAYFCASSRGQGPYSYNVQFFGPGTRLTVL.

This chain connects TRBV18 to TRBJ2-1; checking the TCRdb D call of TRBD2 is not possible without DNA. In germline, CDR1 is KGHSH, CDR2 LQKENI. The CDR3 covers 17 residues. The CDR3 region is CASSHPGRGLQGDEQFF.

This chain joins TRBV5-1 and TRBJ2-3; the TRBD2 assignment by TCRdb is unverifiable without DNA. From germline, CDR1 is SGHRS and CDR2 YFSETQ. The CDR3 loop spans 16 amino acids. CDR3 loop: CASSLPSGMSTDTQYF.

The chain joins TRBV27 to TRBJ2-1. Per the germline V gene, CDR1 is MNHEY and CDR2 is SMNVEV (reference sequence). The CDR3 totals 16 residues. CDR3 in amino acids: CASSSTSSLSYNEQFF.

The CDR3 sequence is CSARVGTSGGPSSYNEQFF. The V gene is TRBV20-1, the J gene TRBJ2-1; TCRdb lists TRBD2, though no DNA is available to test this call. Germline-derived CDR1 and CDR2 are DFQATT and SNEGSKA (reference sequence). This CDR3 contains 19 residues.

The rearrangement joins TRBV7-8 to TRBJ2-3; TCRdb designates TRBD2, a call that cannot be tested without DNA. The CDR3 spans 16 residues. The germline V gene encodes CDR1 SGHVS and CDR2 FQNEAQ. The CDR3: CASSPLAGVGTDTQYF.

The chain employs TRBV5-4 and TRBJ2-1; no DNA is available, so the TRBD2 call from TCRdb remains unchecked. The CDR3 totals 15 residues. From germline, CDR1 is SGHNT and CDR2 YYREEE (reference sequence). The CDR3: CASGPFTSIDNEQFF.

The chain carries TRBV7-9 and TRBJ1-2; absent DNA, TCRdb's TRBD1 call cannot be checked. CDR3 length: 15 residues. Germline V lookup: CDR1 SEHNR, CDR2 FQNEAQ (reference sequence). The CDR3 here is CASGGGQGRDYGYTF.

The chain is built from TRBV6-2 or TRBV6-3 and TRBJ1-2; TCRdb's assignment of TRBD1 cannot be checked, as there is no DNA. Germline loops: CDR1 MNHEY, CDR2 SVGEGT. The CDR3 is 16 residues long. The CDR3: CASSPRTPGGNYGYTF.

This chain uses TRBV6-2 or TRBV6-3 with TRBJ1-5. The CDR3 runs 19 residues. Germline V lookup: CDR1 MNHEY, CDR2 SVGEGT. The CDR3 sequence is CASSYSKYYQDLGNQPQHF.

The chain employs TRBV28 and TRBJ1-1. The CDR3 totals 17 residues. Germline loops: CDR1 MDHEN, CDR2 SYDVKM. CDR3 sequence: CASTPSWSGGRNTEAFF. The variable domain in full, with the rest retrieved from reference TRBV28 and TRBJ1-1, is DVKVTQSSRYLVKRTGEKVFLECVQDMDHENMFWYRQDPGLGLRLIYFSYDVKMKEKGDIPEGYSVSREKKERFSLILESASTNQTSMYLCASTPSWSGGRNTEAFFGQGTRLTVV.

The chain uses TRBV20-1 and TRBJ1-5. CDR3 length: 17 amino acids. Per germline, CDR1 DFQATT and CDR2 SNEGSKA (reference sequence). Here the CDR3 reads CSARDLAGGRHQQPQHF.

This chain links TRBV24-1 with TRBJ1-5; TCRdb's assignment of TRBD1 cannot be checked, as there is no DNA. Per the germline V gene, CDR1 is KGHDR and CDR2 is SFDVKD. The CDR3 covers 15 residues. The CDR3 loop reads CATSDRTGSNQPQHF.

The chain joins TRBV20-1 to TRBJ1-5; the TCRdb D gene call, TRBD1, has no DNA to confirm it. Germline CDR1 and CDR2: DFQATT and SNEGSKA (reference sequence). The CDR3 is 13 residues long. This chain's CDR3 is CSAPGQGEQPQHF.

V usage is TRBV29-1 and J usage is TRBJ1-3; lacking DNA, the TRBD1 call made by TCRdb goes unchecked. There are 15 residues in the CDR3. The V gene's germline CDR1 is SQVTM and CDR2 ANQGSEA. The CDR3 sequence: CSVDLWGGGGNTIYF.

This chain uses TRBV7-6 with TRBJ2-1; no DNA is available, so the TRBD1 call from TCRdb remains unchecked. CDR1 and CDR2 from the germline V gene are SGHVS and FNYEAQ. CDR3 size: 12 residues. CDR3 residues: CASSLERAEQFF. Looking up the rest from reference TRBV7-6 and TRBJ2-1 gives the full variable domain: GAGVSQSPRYKVTKRGQDVALRCDPISGHVSLYWYRQALGQGPEFLTYFNYEAQQDKSGLPNDRFSAERPEGSISTLTIQRTEQRDSAMYRCASSLERAEQFFGPGTRLTVL.

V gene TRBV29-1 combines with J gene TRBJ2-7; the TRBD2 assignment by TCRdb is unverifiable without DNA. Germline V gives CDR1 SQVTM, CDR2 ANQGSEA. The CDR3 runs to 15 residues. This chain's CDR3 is CSVDLGSGVFYEQYF.

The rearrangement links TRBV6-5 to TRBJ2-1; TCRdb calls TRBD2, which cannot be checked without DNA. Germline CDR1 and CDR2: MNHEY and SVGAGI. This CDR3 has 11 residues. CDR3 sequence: CASSRRGEQFF.

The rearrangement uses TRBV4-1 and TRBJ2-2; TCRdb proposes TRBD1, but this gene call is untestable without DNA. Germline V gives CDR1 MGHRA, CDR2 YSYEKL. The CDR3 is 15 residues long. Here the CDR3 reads CASSQGQWNTGELFF.

The CDR3 loop reads CASSAEPSDTEAFF. This chain connects TRBV7-3 to TRBJ1-1. The V gene's germline CDR1 is SGHTA and CDR2 FQGTGA. This CDR3 has 14 amino acids.

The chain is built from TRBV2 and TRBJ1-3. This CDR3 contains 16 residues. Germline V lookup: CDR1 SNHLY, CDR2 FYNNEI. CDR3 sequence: CASSEAGYSSGNTIYF.

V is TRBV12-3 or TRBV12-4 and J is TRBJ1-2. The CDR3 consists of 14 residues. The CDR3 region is CASSLKLSDYGYTF.

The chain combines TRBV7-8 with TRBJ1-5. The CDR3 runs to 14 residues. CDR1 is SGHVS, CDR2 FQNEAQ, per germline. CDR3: CATTLGQTNQPQHF.

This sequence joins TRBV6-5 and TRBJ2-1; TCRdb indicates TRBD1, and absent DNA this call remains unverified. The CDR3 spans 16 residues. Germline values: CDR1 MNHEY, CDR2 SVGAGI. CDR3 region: CASSYLGDRGGNEQFF.

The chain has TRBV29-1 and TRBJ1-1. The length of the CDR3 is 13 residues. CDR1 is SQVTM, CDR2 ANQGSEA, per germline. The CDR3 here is CSVAMDPNTEAFF.